This T cell receptor beta chain emerged from a study of cytomegalovirus exposure and HLA in healthy donors. Study-level background: An earlier analysis identified 117 million unique TCR beta sequences in some 180 million T cells. Study-wide results and limits: The study carried out a later analysis of TCR beta sequences. It associated some 18,000 of them with specific HLA alleles at a false discovery rate of 0.05.

With regard to this clone: The antigen remains unidentified.

Nominally healthy donors were sampled, though unrecorded immune exposures were likely. This CDR3 contains 21 residues. Trimming at V came to 3 bases and at J to 2 bases, leaving 23 bases not matched to a gene. CDR1 and CDR2 (germline): SQVTM, ANQGSEA. Researchers ran the PCR with 60 Vbeta and 13 Jbeta primers. Some clones are missing from TCRdb's copy, which holds only in-frame ones; the method was immunoSEQ multiplex PCR. The repertoire consists of around 130,000 clones, with roughly four fifths occurring once and the leading ten covering around 2%. The receptor comes from a woman aged 50 to 60 in good health and CMV-seronegative. Sequences were obtained from PBMCs. The V call is TRBV29-1, the J call TRBJ2-3; 10 bases align to TRBD1. The CDR3 region has the DNA TGCAGCGTTGATGGAAACAGGAGGGCATCCTCCGGGACAGGGGTCACAGATACGCAGTATTTT. Protein sequence: CSVDGNRRASSGTGVTDTQYF.